This T cell receptor beta chain originates from a study of CD8 T cells in Susac syndrome. Trimming pared 5 bases from V and 3 bases from J, leaving 10 bases between. Germline V CDR1 and CDR2: SGHNT, YENEEA. This CDR3 is 13 amino acids long. With respect to this clonotype: Antigen unknown.

Study-level results: The study recognized that its TCR sequencing and HLA analysis covered a relatively small number of individuals.

Reverse transcription of roughly 0.5 to 1 ug RNA was carried out with random hexamers. Across 54 Vbeta and 13 Jbeta, immunoSEQ multiplex PCR amplified TCR beta CDR3. TCRdb reanalysed the immunoSEQ multiplex PCR reads using MiXCR and keeps one entry per CDR3 protein. Seen here are approximately 160,000 distinct CDR3 sequences, about 91% observed once, and the top ten hold approximately 0.075%. The sample taken for sequencing was CD4+ T cells from PBMCs. The receptor was isolated from a human donor in good health. The genes are TRBV11-3 and TRBJ1-1, with no clear D. The CDR3, as DNA: TGTGCCAGCAGCCAGGACTCAGACACTGAAGCTTTCTTT. Its translation is CASSQDSDTEAFF.